This TCR beta chain was profiled in a study of low-dose radiotherapy and immunotherapy resistance in tumors. Germline V lookup: CDR1 KGHDR, CDR2 SFDVKD. Trimming removed 10 bases from V and 6 bases from J, with 10 bases in between. The length of the CDR3 is 11 residues. Time point of the sample: before trial treatment. First-strand cDNA relied on TRAV- and TRBV-specific primers spanning alpha and beta chains. PCR amplification of the TCRs was performed with Phusion for 20 PCR cycles, and it relied on a constant-region primer together with a V-primer adapter. TCRdb processed the reads anew with MiXCR; each CDR3 protein has one entry. The sample consists of roughly 60,000 distinct CDR3 sequences, 20% to 25% of them appearing once.

V is TRBV24-1 and J is TRBJ2-3; D is unclear. This receptor was identified in a male donor with prostate cancer. The sequenced sample was PBMCs, obtained before treatment. The CDR3 sequence is CATAFGDTQYF. The CDR3 nucleotides are TGTGCCACGGCTTTCGGGGATACGCAGTATTTT.